The present TCR beta chain was sequenced within a study of blood T cell repertoires in COVID-19. Study summary: T cells, B-cell-depleted T cells, or PBMCs supplied cDNA or gDNA.

Study processing details: Reference gene primer amplification in the assay estimated nucleated cell counts. Clones were read by immunoSEQ multiplex PCR, and TCRdb kept only the in-frame ones, dropping some. Clone size and the V and J calls come from that table; the DNA yielded D and trimming. Of roughly 230,000 clones listed, 80% to 90% were seen once; the top ten hold about 7%. Germline V gene sequence: CDR1 SGHVS, CDR2 FQNEAQ. This CDR3 has 16 amino acids. The V gene lost 5 bases and the J gene lost 1 base, with 17 bases spanning the gap. The age range of participants was 18 to 89 years, with residence in about two dozen US areas.

This TCR was sampled from a woman aged 45-65 years who had been exposed to COVID-19. The chain links TRBV7-8 to TRBJ1-1; weak D call: TRBD1 (6 bases). Material: PBMCs or T cells enriched from blood (not recorded which). CDR3 coding DNA: TGTGCCAGCAGCCCGACGTGGACAGCGTGGAACACTGAAGCTTTCTTT. Translating it yields CASSPTWTAWNTEAFF.